The present TCR beta chain was sequenced within a study of T cell responses to AZD1222 COVID-19 vaccine. Points from the study as a whole: At 160-218 and 743-854, vaccine-associated CD4 TCRs were dominant, and they spanned spike.

About this clone: Its matching antigen is unknown.

Method: immunoSEQ multiplex PCR; TCRdb's copy keeps in-frame clones and lacks some. This table has about 140,000 clones, roughly 90% appearing once. CDR3 length equals 13 residues. Trimming took off 6 bases at V and 0 bases at J, with 8 bases between the two ends. The V gene's germline CDR1 is SNHLY and CDR2 FYNNEI. The sample was peripheral blood, taken on day 0 of AZD1222 vaccination. The origin of this receptor is an adult in good health. The rearrangement uses TRBV2 and TRBJ1-1, with a weak D call TRBD1 (5 bases). The CDR3 loop reads CASRGEMNTEAFF. CDR3 bases: TGTGCCAGCAGGGGGGAGATGAACACTGAAGCTTTCTTT.